This passage covers 10 T cell receptor beta chains from one sample sequenced in a study of T cells after somatic rescue of genetic block (dated by TCRdb to about 2020). The library relied on the immunoSEQ multiplex PCR assay. TCRdb retrieved this table from immuneACCESS and kept in-frame rearrangements only. Not all clones are present; in checked studies, unresolved V genes account for under half, and no reason is known for the remainder. Counted in this sample were roughly 120,000 clones; about 90% of them appeared once. In total, the top ten clones hold roughly 1.5% of the sample. Sequencing input: peripheral blood mononuclear cells (PBMCs). These receptors all come from a woman between 18 and 30 years old.

This chain uses TRBV6-1 with TRBJ1-3, with no clear D. CDR3 length: 13 amino acids. CDR1 is MNHNS, CDR2 SASEGT, per germline. V was shortened by 4 bases and J by 4 bases, with 8 bases between the two germline ends. The CDR3 here is CASSGMRGNTIYF. The CDR3 coding sequence is TGTGCCAGCAGTGGCATGAGGGGAAACACCATATATTTT.

The rearrangement joins TRBV7-3 to TRBJ2-3; TRBD2 aligns across 8 bases. The CDR3 sequence is 15 residues long. Looked up from germline, CDR1 is SGHTA and CDR2 is FQGTGA. J lost 2 bases, V lost 2 bases, and 3 bases had no gene match. The CDR3 is CASSLGLALTDTQYF. CDR3 bases: TGTGCCAGCAGCTTAGGACTAGCCCTCACAGATACGCAGTATTTT.

V gene TRBV10-3 combines with J gene TRBJ2-1; 9 positions agree with TRBD2. This CDR3 region has 15 residues. J lost 5 bases, V lost 6 bases, and 8 bases had no gene match. Germline V gives CDR1 ENHRY, CDR2 SYGVKD. CDR3 nucleotides: TGTGCCATCAGCCTCGCTAGCGGGGTCGACAATGAGCAGTTCTTC. It yields the protein CAISLASGVDNEQFF.

This chain uses TRBV5-6 with TRBJ2-3; the match to TRBD2 covers 7 bases. The CDR3 contains 16 residues. Germline CDR1 is SGHDT and CDR2 is YYEEEE. V lost 4 bases and J lost 2; bases outside the gene matches: 10. The CDR3 DNA reads as TGTGCCAGCAGCCAACCTAGCGGAGCCTCCACAGATACGCAGTATTTT. This gives the protein CASSQPSGASTDTQYF.

The chain recombines TRBV5-1 with TRBJ1-2; D remains ambiguous. This CDR3 region has 14 residues. Germline CDR1 and CDR2: SGHRS and YFSETQ. Deletions cut 2 bases from V and 6 bases from J, with 14 bases between. The CDR3 DNA reads as TGCGCCAGCAGCTTAGGGCCTAGTTCGGATGGCTACACCTTC. This sequence encodes CASSLGPSSDGYTF.

This chain uses TRBV27 with TRBJ2-7; D unresolved. The V end lost 6 bases, the J end lost 3 bases, and 21 bases lay between the germline ends. This CDR3 is 16 amino acids long. The germline V gene has CDR1 MNHEY and CDR2 SMNVEV (reference sequence). The CDR3 DNA is TGTGCCAGCAGACCCCGATTGGTGGAAGGGCTCTACGAGCAGTACTTC. Its protein product is CASRPRLVEGLYEQYF.

This chain joins TRBV18 and TRBJ1-6, with D tentatively TRBD1 (6 bases). Germline CDR1 KGHSH, CDR2 LQKENI. CDR3 length equals 16 residues. Trimming pared 5 bases from V and 8 bases from J, leaving 19 bases between. CDR3 loop: CASSDQGRSSYSPLHF. In DNA, the CDR3 is TGTGCCAGCTCAGACCAGGGGAGGAGCTCCTATTCACCCCTCCACTTT.

The chain has TRBV18 and TRBJ1-3; D is undetermined. There are 13 residues in the CDR3. Germline V lookup: CDR1 KGHSH, CDR2 LQKENI. V was cut by 2 bases and J by 3 bases, with 5 bases left in between. The CDR3 region is CASSPSHGNTIYF. The CDR3 nucleotides read TGTGCCAGCTCACCAAGTCATGGAAACACCATATATTTT.

The chain joins TRBV7-3 to TRBJ1-2; D might be TRBD1 (5 bases). V was pared by 0 bases and J by 8 bases, with 13 bases between. CDR1 is SGHTA and CDR2 is FQGTGA in the germline V gene. The CDR3 has 14 residues. Here the CDR3 reads CASSLTRQSGGYTF. CDR3 sequence (DNA): TGTGCCAGCAGCTTAACCCGACAGTCGGGAGGCTACACCTTC.

V and J are TRBV18 and TRBJ2-1; 12 bases are a match to TRBD1. Per the germline V gene, CDR1 is KGHSH and CDR2 is LQKENI. The CDR3 runs to 15 residues. Germline trimming cut 1 base from V and 9 bases from J; bases unmatched to any gene: 4. The CDR3 spells CASSPRDRGQAEQFF. CDR3 DNA: TGTGCCAGCTCACCACGGGACAGGGGGCAGGCTGAGCAGTTCTTC.